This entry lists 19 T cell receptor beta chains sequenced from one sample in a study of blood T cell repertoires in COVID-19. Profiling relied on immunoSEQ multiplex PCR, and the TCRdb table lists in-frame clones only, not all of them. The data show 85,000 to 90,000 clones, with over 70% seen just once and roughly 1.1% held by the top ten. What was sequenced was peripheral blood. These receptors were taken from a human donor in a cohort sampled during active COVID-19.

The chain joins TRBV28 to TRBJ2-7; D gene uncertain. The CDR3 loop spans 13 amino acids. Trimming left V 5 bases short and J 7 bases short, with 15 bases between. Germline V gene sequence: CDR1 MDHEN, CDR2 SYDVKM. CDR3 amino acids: CASSLTITREQYF. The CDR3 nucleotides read TGTGCCAGCAGTCTAACTATAACGAGGGAGCAGTACTTC.

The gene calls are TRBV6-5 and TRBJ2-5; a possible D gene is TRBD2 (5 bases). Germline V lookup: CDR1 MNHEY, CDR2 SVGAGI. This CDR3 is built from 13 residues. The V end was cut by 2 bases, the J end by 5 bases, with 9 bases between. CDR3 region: CASSYVGGETQYF. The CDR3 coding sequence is TGTGCCAGCAGTTACGTTGGCGGGGAGACCCAGTACTTC.

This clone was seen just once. CDR3 bases: TGTGCCAGCTCCCTAGCGGGATCCGCAACCGGGGAGCTGTTTTTT. Translation: CASSLAGSATGELFF. The genes are TRBV18 and TRBJ2-2; 9 positions match TRBD2. Germline lookup yields CDR1 KGHSH and CDR2 LQKENI. V trimming: 6 bases; J trimming: 5 bases; junction bases outside the gene matches: 7. This CDR3 has 15 amino acids.

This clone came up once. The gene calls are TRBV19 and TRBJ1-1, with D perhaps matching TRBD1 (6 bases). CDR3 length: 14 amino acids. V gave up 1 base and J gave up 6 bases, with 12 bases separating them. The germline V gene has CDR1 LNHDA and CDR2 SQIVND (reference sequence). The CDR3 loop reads CASSIALEGAEAFF. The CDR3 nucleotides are TGTGCCAGTAGTATAGCCCTAGAGGGGGCTGAAGCTTTCTTT.

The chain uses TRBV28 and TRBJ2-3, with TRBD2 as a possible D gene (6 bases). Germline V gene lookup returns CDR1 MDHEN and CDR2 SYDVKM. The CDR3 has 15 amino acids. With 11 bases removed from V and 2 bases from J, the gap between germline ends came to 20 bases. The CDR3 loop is CASGARSGPTDTQYF. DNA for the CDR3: TGTGCCTCCGGGGCGCGGAGCGGGCCCACAGATACGCAGTATTTT. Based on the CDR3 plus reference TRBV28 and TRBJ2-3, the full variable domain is DVKVTQSSRYLVKRTGEKVFLECVQDMDHENMFWYRQDPGLGLRLIYFSYDVKMKEKGDIPEGYSVSREKKERFSLILESASTNQTSMYLCASGARSGPTDTQYFGPGTRLTVL.

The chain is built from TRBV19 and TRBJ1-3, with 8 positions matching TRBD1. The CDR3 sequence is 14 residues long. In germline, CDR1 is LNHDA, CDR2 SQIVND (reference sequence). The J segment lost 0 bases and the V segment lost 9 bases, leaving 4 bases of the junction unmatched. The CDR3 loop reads CASSTGGSGNTIYF. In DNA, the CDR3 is TGTGCCAGCAGCACAGGGGGCTCTGGAAACACCATATATTTT.

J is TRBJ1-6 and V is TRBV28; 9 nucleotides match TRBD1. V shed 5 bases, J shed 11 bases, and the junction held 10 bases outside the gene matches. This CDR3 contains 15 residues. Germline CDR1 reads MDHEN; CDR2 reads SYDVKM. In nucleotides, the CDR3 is TGTGCCAGCAGTCAACCTACAGGGGGCAGGGCACCCCTCCACTTT. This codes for CASSQPTGGRAPLHF.

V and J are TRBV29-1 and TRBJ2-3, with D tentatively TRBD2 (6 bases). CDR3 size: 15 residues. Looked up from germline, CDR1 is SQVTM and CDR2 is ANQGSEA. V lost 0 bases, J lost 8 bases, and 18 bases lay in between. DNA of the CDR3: TGCAGCGTTGAAGATCCCGGGGGTCTCGAGGGTACGCAGTATTTT. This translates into CSVEDPGGLEGTQYF.

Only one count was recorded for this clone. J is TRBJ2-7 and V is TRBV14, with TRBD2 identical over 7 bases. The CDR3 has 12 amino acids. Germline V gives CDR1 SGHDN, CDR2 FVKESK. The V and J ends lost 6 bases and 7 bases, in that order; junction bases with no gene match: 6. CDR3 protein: CASSRGREEQYF. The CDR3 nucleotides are TGTGCCAGCAGTAGAGGGAGGGAGGAGCAGTACTTC.

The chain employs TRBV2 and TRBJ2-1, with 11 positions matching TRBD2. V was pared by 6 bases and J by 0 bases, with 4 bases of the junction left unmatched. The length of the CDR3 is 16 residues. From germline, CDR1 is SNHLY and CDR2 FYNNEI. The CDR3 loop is CASRPLAGVSYNEQFF. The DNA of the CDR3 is TGTGCCAGCAGGCCACTAGCGGGAGTCTCCTACAATGAGCAGTTCTTC.

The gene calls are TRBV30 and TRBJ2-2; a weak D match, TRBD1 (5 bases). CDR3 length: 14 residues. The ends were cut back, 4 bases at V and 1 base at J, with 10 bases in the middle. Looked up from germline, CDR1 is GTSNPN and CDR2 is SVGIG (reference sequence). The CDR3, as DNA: TGTGCCTGGAATGGGCAGGGGAACACCGGGGAGCTGTTTTTT. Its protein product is CAWNGQGNTGELFF.

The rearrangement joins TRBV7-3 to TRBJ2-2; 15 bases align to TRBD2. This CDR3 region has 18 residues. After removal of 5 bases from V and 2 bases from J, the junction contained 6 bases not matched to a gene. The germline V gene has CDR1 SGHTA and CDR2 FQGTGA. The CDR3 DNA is TGTGCCAGCAGCCGTGCGGGACTAGCGGGAGGAAACACCGGGGAGCTGTTTTTT. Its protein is CASSRAGLAGGNTGELFF.

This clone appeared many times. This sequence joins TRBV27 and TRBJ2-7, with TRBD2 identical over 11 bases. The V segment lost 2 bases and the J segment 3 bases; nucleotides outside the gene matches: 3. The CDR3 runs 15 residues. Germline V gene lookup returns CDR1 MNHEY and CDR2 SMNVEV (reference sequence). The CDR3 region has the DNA TGTGCCAGCAGTTTAGTCGGGACTAGCGGCTACGAGCAGTACTTC. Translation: CASSLVGTSGYEQYF.

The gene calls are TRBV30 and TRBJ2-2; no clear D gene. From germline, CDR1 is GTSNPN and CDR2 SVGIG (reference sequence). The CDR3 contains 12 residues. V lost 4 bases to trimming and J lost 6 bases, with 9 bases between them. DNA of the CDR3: TGTGCCTGGACTCTTGGAGCCGGGGAGCTGTTTTTT. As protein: CAWTLGAGELFF.

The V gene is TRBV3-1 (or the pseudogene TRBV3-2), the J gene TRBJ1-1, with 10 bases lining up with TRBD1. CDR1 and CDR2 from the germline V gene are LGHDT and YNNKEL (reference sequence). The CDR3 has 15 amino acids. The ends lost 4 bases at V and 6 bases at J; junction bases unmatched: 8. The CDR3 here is CASSPRTGGLAEAFF. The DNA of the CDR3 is TGTGCCAGCAGCCCTCGGACAGGGGGACTCGCTGAAGCTTTCTTT.

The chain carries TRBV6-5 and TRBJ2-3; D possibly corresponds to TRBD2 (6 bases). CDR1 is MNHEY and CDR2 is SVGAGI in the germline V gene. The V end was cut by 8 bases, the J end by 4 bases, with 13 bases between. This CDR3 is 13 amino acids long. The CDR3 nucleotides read TGTGCCAGCCAAAGACTAGGGGCAGATACGCAGTATTTT. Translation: CASQRLGADTQYF.

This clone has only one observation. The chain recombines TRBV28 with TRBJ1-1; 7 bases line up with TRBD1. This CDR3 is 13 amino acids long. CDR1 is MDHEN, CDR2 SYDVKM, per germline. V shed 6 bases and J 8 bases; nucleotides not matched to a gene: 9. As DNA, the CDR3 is TGTGCCAGCAGCCCCGTACTGGGACAGGAAGCTTTCTTT. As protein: CASSPVLGQEAFF.

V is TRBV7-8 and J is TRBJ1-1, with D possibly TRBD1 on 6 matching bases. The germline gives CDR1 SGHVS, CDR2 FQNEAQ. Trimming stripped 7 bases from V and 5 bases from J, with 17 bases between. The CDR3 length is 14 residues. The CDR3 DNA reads TGTGCCAGCAAGCCGAGTATGGGGGCTACTGAAGCTTTCTTT. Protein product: CASKPSMGATEAFF.

CDR3 sequence: CASSSRGVDTGELFF. CDR3 nucleotides: TGCGCCAGCAGCTCTAGGGGTGTCGACACCGGGGAGCTGTTTTTT. The chain is built from TRBV5-1 and TRBJ2-2; D is possibly TRBD1 (5 bases). The CDR3 totals 15 residues. The V end was cut by 3 bases, the J end by 3 bases, with 12 bases between. The germline CDR1 and CDR2 sequences are SGHRS and YFSETQ.